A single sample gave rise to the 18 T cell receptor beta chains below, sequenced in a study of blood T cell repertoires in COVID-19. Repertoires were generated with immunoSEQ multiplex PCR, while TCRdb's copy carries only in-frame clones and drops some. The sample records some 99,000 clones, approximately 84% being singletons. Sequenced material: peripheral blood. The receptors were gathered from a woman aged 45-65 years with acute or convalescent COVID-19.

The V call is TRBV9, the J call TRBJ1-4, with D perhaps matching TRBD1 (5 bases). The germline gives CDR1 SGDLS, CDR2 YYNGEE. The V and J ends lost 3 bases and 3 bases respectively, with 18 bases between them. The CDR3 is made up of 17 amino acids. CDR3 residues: CASSASRGGAANEKLFF. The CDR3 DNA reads TGTGCCAGCAGCGCCTCTCGAGGAGGGGCGGCTAATGAAAAACTGTTTTTT.

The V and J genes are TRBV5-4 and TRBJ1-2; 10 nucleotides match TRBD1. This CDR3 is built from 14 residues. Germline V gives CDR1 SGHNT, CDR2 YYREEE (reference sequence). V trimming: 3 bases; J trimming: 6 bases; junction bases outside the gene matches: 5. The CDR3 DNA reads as TGTGCCAGCAGCTACACCGGGACAGGGGATGGCTACACCTTC. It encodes CASSYTGTGDGYTF.

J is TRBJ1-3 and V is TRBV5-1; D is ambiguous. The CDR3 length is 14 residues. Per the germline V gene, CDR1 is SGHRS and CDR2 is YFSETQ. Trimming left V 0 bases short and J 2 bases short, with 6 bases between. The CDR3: CASSLGGPGNTIYF. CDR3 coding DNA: TGCGCCAGCAGCTTGGGAGGGCCTGGAAACACCATATATTTT. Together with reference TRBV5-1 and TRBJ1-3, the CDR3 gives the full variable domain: KAGVTQTPRYLIKTRGQQVTLSCSPISGHRSVSWYQQTPGQGLQFLFEYFSETQRNKGNFPGRFSGRQFSNSRSEMNVSTLELGDSALYLCASSLGGPGNTIYFGEGSWLTVV.

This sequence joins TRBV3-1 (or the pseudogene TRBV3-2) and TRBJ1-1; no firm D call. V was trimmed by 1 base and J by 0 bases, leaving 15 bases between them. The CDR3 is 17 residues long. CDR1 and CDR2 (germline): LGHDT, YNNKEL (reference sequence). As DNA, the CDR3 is TGTGCCAGCAGCCAAGTCGGGGAGGGCACTATGAACACTGAAGCTTTCTTT. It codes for CASSQVGEGTMNTEAFF.

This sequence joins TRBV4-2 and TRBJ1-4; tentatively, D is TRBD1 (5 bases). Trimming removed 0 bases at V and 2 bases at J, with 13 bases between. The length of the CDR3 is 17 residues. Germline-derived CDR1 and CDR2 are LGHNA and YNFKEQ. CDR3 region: CASSQDQGLATNEKLFF. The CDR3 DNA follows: TGTGCCAGCAGCCAAGACCAGGGTCTGGCTACTAATGAAAAACTGTTTTTT.

The CDR3 bases are TGTGCCAGCAGCGTGGGGGGGCAGGGGACTGAAGCTTTCTTT. It translates to CASSVGGQGTEAFF. V gene TRBV28 combines with J gene TRBJ1-1; a weak D match, TRBD1 (6 bases). Germline lookup yields CDR1 MDHEN and CDR2 SYDVKM. This CDR3 has 14 amino acids. Trimming stripped 6 bases from V and 5 bases from J, with 16 bases between.

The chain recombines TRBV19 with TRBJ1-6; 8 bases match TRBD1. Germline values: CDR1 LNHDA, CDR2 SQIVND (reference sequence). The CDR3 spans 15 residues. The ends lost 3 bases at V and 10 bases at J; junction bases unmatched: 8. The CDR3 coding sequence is TGTGCCAGTAGTATCCGACAGGGGAGGAACTCACCCCTCCACTTT. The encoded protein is CASSIRQGRNSPLHF.

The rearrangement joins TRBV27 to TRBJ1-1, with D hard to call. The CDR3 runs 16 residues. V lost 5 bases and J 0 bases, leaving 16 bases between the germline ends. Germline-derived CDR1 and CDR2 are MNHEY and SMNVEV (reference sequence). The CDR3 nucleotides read TGTGCCAGCAGTCTCTCCGGGTCGGCTATGAACACTGAAGCTTTCTTT. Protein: CASSLSGSAMNTEAFF.

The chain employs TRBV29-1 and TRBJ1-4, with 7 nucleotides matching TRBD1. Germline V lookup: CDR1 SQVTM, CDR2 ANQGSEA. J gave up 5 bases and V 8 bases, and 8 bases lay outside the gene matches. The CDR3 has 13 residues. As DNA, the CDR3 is TGCAGCATCACGACGGGACAGAATGAAAAACTGTTTTTT. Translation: CSITTGQNEKLFF.

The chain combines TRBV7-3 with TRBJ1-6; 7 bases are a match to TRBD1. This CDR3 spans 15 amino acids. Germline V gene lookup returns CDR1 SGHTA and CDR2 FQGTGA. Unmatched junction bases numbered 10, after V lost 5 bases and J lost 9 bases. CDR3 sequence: CASSTRTGPRSPLHF. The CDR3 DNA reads TGTGCCAGCAGCACCCGGACAGGTCCCCGTTCACCCCTCCACTTT.

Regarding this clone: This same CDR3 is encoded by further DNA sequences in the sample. The CDR3 sequence: CASRRETEAFF. In nucleotides, the CDR3 is TGTGCCAGCAGGAGGGAGACTGAAGCTTTCTTT. The V and J genes are TRBV25-1 and TRBJ1-1; D call uncertain. This CDR3 contains 11 residues. Per germline, CDR1 MGHDK and CDR2 SYGVNS. V was cut by 6 bases and J by 5 bases, with 7 bases left in between.

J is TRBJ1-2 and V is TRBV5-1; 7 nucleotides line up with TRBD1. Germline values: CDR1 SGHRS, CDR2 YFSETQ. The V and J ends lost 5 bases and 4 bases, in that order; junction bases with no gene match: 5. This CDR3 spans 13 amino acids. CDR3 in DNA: TGCGCCAGCAGACCAACAGGGGTCTATGGCTACACCTTC. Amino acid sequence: CASRPTGVYGYTF.

The CDR3: CASSLWGPLYEQYF. In nucleotides, the CDR3 is TGTGCCAGCAGTTTATGGGGCCCCCTCTACGAGCAGTACTTC. The chain employs TRBV28 and TRBJ2-7; no definite D call. The CDR3 has 14 amino acids. Per germline, CDR1 MDHEN and CDR2 SYDVKM. V was clipped by 0 bases and J by 3 bases, with 9 bases between them.

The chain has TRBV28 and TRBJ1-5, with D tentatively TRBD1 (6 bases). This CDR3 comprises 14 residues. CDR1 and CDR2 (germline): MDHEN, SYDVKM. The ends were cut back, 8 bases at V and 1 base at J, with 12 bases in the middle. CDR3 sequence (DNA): TGTGCCAGCGGTCAGGGGAGAAGCAATCAGCCCCAGCATTTT. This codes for CASGQGRSNQPQHF.

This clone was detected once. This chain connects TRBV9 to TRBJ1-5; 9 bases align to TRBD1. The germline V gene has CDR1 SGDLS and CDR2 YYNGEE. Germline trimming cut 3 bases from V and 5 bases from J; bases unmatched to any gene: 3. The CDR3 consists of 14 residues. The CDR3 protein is CASSGDRVDQPQHF. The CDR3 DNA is TGTGCCAGCAGCGGGGACAGGGTTGATCAGCCCCAGCATTTT. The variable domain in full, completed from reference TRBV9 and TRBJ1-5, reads DSGVTQTPKHLITATGQRVTLRCSPRSGDLSVYWYQQSLDQGLQFLIQYYNGEERAKGNILERFSAQQFPDLHSELNLSSLELGDSALYFCASSGDRVDQPQHFGDGTRLSIL.

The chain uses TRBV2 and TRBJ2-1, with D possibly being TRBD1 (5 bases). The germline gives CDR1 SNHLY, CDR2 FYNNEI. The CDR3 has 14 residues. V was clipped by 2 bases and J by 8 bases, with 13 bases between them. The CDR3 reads CASSESKGPYEQFF. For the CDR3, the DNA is TGTGCCAGCAGTGAATCGAAGGGGCCCTATGAGCAGTTCTTC.

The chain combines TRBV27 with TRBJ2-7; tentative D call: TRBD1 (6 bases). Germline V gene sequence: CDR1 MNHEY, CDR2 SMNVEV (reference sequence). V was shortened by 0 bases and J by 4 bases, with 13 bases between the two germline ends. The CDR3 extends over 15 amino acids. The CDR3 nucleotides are TGTGCCAGCAGTTTATCCGGGCAGGGGCTATACGAGCAGTACTTC. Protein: CASSLSGQGLYEQYF.

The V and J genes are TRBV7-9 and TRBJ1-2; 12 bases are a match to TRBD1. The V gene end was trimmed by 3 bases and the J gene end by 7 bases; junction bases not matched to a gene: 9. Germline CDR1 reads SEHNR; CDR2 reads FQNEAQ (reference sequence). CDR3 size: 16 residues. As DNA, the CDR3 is TGTGCCAGCAGCTTTGACCCGGGACAGGGGGCGGGTGGCTACACCTTC. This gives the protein CASSFDPGQGAGGYTF.